A single sample is the source of the 21 T cell receptor beta chains below, sequenced in a study of T cell changes during pregnancy in multiple sclerosis. Clones were sequenced by immunoSEQ multiplex PCR, and TCRdb holds only the in-frame ones, with some missing. The sample has over 10,000 clones; approximately 91% are singletons. The starting material was CD8+ T cells from peripheral blood mononuclear cells, obtained in the first trimester of pregnancy. These receptor sequences come from a female donor with multiple sclerosis, enrolled in a pregnancy study.

The chain employs TRBV11-2 and TRBJ2-5; possible D gene TRBD2, 6 bases. V was trimmed by 1 base and J by 4 bases, leaving 10 bases between them. CDR3 length equals 14 residues. Germline values: CDR1 SGHAT, CDR2 FQNNGV. CDR3 bases: TGTGCCAGCAGCTTAGTAGCGGCGTCAGAGACCCAGTACTTC. The encoded protein is CASSLVAASETQYF.

In this sample, this clone turned up once. The J gene is TRBJ2-1, the V gene TRBV5-6, with TRBD2 identical over 11 bases. Germline CDR1 is SGHDT and CDR2 is YYEEEE. Trimming took 0 bases from V and 9 from J; bases not matched to a gene: 11. The CDR3 consists of 17 residues. CDR3 loop: CASSLVELAGAGGEQFF. The CDR3 DNA reads as TGTGCCAGCAGCTTGGTGGAACTAGCGGGGGCCGGCGGTGAGCAGTTCTTC. The full variable domain, completed using reference TRBV5-6 and TRBJ2-1, is DAGVTQSPTHLIKTRGQQVTLRCSPKSGHDTVSWYQQALGQGPQFIFQYYEEEERQRGNFPDRFSGHQFPNYSSELNVNALLLGDSALYLCASSLVELAGAGGEQFFGPGTRLTVL.

The count of this clone is one. J is TRBJ2-1 and V is TRBV4-3, with a possible D match to TRBD2 (7 bases). The CDR3 loop spans 17 amino acids. Germline V gene lookup returns CDR1 LGHNA and CDR2 YSLEER. The ends were cut back, 0 bases at V and 8 bases at J, with 20 bases in the middle. CDR3 nucleotides: TGCGCCAGCAGCCAAGATTGGATGGGGGGGGGCCCCGATGAGCAGTTCTTC. Translating it yields CASSQDWMGGGPDEQFF.

This clone was seen a few times. The V call is TRBV4-1, the J call TRBJ1-1, with 7 bases fitting TRBD1. This CDR3 comprises 15 residues. J lost 0 bases, V lost 0 bases, and 1 base had no gene match. CDR1 MGHRA and CDR2 YSYEKL come from the germline V gene. The CDR3 loop is CASSQETGMNTEAFF. The DNA for the CDR3 is TGCGCCAGCAGCCAAGAGACAGGGATGAACACTGAAGCTTTCTTT.

CDR3 bases: TGTGCCAGCAGCTCCGGGGTGGGAACCGGGGAGCTGTTTTTT. Amino acid sequence: CASSSGVGTGELFF. The gene calls are TRBV7-3 and TRBJ2-2, with D possibly being TRBD2 (5 bases). This CDR3 has 14 residues. Germline V gene data show CDR1 as SGHTA and CDR2 as FQGTGA. V was cut by 4 bases and J by 5 bases, with 11 bases left in between.

The V and J genes are TRBV30 and TRBJ1-6, with 7 bases identical to TRBD1. CDR3 length: 17 amino acids. The germline gives CDR1 GTSNPN, CDR2 SVGIG (reference sequence). The V gene end was trimmed by 1 base and the J gene end by 9 bases; junction bases not matched to a gene: 15. CDR3 sequence: CAWSEREKGARSSPLHF. The CDR3 DNA follows: TGTGCCTGGAGTGAGCGGGAGAAGGGGGCCCGGAGTTCACCCCTCCACTTT.

This clone was recorded a few times. This sample also contains other DNA sequences that code for the same CDR3. The rearrangement joins TRBV6-1 to TRBJ2-1; no firm D call. Germline V gene lookup returns CDR1 MNHNS and CDR2 SASEGT. V was clipped by 1 base and J by 0 bases, with 7 bases between them. The CDR3 is 15 amino acids. CDR3 DNA: TGTGCCAGCAGTGAAGTCGCAGGCTCCTACAATGAGCAGTTCTTC. Residues: CASSEVAGSYNEQFF.

This clone is a singleton in its sample. This chain links TRBV7-9 with TRBJ1-6, with 9 bases that match TRBD1. Trimming at V came to 4 bases and at J to 10 bases, leaving 11 bases not matched to a gene. Germline V CDR1 and CDR2: SEHNR, FQNEAQ (reference sequence). This CDR3 is built from 16 residues. CDR3 residues: CASSSQTDRGRSPLHF. As DNA, the CDR3 is TGTGCCAGCAGCTCCCAAACTGACAGGGGGAGGTCACCCCTCCACTTT.

The V call is TRBV11-2, the J call TRBJ1-2, with TRBD1 matching over 8 bases. After removal of 8 bases from V and 6 bases from J, the junction contained 8 bases not matched to a gene. Germline values: CDR1 SGHAT, CDR2 FQNNGV. The CDR3 consists of 13 residues. DNA of the CDR3: TGTGCCAGCGATACAGGGGGATTAAATGGCTACACCTTC. This encodes CASDTGGLNGYTF.

The chain uses TRBV13 and TRBJ1-1; D possibly corresponds to TRBD1 (5 bases). Per the germline V gene, CDR1 is PRHDT and CDR2 is FYEKMQ (reference sequence). V lost 5 bases to trimming and J lost 6 bases, with 19 bases between them. This CDR3 has 15 residues. CDR3 sequence: CASSEVRGVNAEAFF. In DNA, the CDR3 is TGTGCCAGCAGCGAAGTACGGGGGGTAAACGCTGAAGCTTTCTTT. The variable domain in full, completed from reference TRBV13 and TRBJ1-1, reads AAGVIQSPRHLIKEKRETATLKCYPIPRHDTVYWYQQGPGQDPQFLISFYEKMQSDKGSIPDRFSAQQFSDYHSELNMSSLELGDSALYFCASSEVRGVNAEAFFGQGTRLTVV.

The chain employs TRBV10-3 and TRBJ2-3; D is ambiguous. This CDR3 has 11 residues. The germline V and J ends were trimmed by 2 bases and 6 bases, with 3 bases remaining between them. Germline loops: CDR1 ENHRY, CDR2 SYGVKD. CDR3 residues: CAISERDTQYF. CDR3 nucleotides: TGTGCCATCAGTGAGCGGGATACGCAGTATTTT.

This sequence joins TRBV6-1 and TRBJ2-2, with 7 bases that match TRBD2. V was pared by 4 bases and J by 5 bases, with 10 bases of the junction left unmatched. From germline, CDR1 is MNHNS and CDR2 SASEGT. This CDR3 contains 16 residues. CDR3 sequence (DNA): TGTGCCAGCAGTGTCACTAGCGCACTACCAACCGGGGAGCTGTTTTTT. Its protein is CASSVTSALPTGELFF.

This clone was recorded once. The chain combines TRBV2 with TRBJ1-1; D is perhaps TRBD1 (5 bases). The V end was cut by 9 bases, the J end by 6 bases, with 17 bases between. Per germline, CDR1 SNHLY and CDR2 FYNNEI. The CDR3 has 13 residues. The CDR3 DNA sequence: TGTGCCAGTTCGACTGGCAGGGCCGCTGAAGCTTTCTTT. It specifies CASSTGRAAEAFF.

This clone was seen a few times. The chain joins TRBV7-9 to TRBJ1-2; D is unclear. Trimming took off 5 bases at V and 10 bases at J, with 14 bases between the two ends. Germline assignment: CDR1 SEHNR and CDR2 FQNEAQ (reference sequence). The CDR3 is 12 residues long. The CDR3 DNA sequence: TGTGCCAGCAGCCCACTTGGAGGGTACTACACCTTC. Protein: CASSPLGGYYTF. The full variable domain, rest sourced from reference TRBV7-9 and TRBJ1-2, is DTGVSQNPRHKITKRGQNVTFRCDPISEHNRLYWYRQTLGQGPEFLTYFQNEAQLEKSRLLSDRFSAERPKGSFSTLEIQRTEQGDSAMYLCASSPLGGYYTFGSGTRLTVV.

The genes are TRBV5-4 and TRBJ2-1, with 10 bases identical to TRBD2. This CDR3 spans 11 amino acids. Trimming took 4 bases from V and 12 from J; bases not matched to a gene: 1. Germline lookup yields CDR1 SGHNT and CDR2 YYREEE (reference sequence). The DNA for the CDR3 is TGTGCCAGCAGCAGCGGGGGGGGGCAGTTCTTC. It codes for CASSSGGGQFF.

This chain links TRBV4-3 with TRBJ2-3; 8 positions agree with TRBD2. Germline CDR1 is LGHNA and CDR2 is YSLEER. The CDR3 is 15 residues long. V lost 1 base, J lost 3 bases, and 3 bases stayed unmatched. The CDR3 bases are TGCGCCAGCAGCCAAGCGGGGGGGGGAACAGATACGCAGTATTTT. Its translation is CASSQAGGGTDTQYF.

V is TRBV4-2 and J is TRBJ2-1, with D possibly TRBD2 on 7 matching bases. Trimming took 0 bases from V and 4 from J, leaving 10 bases between them. CDR1 and CDR2 (germline): LGHNA, YNFKEQ. The CDR3 totals 15 residues. CDR3 residues: CASSQDGGPYNEQFF. The CDR3 nucleotides read TGTGCCAGCAGCCAAGACGGGGGGCCTTACAATGAGCAGTTCTTC.

The chain uses TRBV27 and TRBJ1-4, with D uncertain. Per the germline V gene, CDR1 is MNHEY and CDR2 is SMNVEV (reference sequence). The ends were cut back, 5 bases at V and 6 bases at J, with 19 bases in the middle. The CDR3 has 16 residues. The CDR3 DNA follows: TGTGCCAGCAGTCCTGTAACGTCTAGAGGTCATGAAAAACTGTTTTTT. Its protein product is CASSPVTSRGHEKLFF.

The gene calls are TRBV27 and TRBJ1-5; D ambiguous. Trimming took off 11 bases at V and 0 bases at J, with 14 bases between the two ends. The CDR3 loop spans 14 amino acids. Per the germline V gene, CDR1 is MNHEY and CDR2 is SMNVEV (reference sequence). This CDR3 is CASGVGFSNQPQHF. The CDR3 DNA reads as TGTGCCTCGGGTGTCGGGTTTAGCAATCAGCCCCAGCATTTT.

This rearrangement joins TRBV28 to TRBJ2-1, with a tentative D call TRBD1 (5 bases). The CDR3 totals 11 residues. Germline CDR1 is MDHEN and CDR2 is SYDVKM. Trimming removed 3 bases at V and 15 bases at J, with 12 bases between. This chain's CDR3 is CASSFGARRFF. For the CDR3, the DNA is TGTGCCAGCAGTTTTGGGGCCCGCCGGTTCTTC.

The chain employs TRBV4-2 and TRBJ2-1; D remains ambiguous. Trimming stripped 3 bases from V and 0 bases from J, with 9 bases between. The CDR3 runs 15 residues. The germline gives CDR1 LGHNA, CDR2 YNFKEQ. The CDR3 DNA sequence: TGTGCCAGCAGCCAGGGCGATAGCTCCTACAATGAGCAGTTCTTC. Residues: CASSQGDSSYNEQFF.